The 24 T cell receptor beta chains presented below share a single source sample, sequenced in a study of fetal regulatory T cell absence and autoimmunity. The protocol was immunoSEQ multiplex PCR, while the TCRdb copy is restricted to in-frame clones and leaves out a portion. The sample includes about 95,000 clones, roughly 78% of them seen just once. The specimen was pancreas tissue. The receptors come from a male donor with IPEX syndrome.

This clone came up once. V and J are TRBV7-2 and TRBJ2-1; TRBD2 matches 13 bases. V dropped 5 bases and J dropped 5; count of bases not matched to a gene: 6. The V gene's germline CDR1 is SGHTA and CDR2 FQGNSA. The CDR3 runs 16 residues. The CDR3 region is CASSVGLAGRNNEQFF. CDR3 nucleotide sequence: TGTGCCAGCAGCGTGGGACTAGCGGGGAGAAACAATGAGCAGTTCTTC.

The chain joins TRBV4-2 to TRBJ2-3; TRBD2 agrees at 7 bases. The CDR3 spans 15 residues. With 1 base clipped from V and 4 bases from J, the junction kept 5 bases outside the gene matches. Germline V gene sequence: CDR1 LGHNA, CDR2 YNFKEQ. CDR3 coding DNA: TGTGCCAGCAGCCAAGCCGGGGGGAGCGCAGATACGCAGTATTTT. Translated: CASSQAGGSADTQYF.

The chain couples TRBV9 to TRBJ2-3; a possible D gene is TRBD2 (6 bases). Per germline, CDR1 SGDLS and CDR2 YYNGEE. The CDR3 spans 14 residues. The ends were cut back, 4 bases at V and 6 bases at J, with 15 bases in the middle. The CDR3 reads CASSYSGGDDTQYF. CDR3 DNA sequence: TGTGCCAGCAGCTATAGCGGAGGAGACGATACGCAGTATTTT.

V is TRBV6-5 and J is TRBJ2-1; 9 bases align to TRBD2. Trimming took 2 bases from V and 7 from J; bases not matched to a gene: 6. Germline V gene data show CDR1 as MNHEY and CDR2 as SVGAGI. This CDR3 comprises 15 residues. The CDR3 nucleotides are TGTGCCAGCAGTTACATGCGGGGGGGCCCGAATGAGCAGTTCTTC. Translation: CASSYMRGGPNEQFF.

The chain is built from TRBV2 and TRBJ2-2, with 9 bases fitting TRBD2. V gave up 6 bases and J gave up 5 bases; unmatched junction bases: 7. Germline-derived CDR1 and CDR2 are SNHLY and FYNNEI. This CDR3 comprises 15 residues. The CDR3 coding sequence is TGTGCCAGCAGGGTAGCGGGAGTATTGACCGGGGAGCTGTTTTTT. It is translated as CASRVAGVLTGELFF.

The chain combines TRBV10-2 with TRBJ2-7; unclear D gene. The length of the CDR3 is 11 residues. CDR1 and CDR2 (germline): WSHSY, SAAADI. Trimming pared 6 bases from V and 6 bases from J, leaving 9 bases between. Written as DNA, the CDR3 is TGCGCCAGCAGACTAACTTTCGAGCAGTACTTC. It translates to CASRLTFEQYF.

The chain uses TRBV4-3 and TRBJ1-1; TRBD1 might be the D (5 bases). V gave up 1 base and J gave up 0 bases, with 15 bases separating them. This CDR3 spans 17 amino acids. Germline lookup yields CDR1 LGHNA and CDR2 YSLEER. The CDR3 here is CASSQAPGTFMNTEAFF. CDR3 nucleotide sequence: TGCGCCAGCAGCCAAGCCCCTGGGACTTTCATGAACACTGAAGCTTTCTTT.

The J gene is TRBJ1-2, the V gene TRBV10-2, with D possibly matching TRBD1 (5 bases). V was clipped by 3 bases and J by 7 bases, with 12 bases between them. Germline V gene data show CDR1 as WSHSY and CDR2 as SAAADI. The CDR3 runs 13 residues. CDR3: CASSDGGYSGYTF. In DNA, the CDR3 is TGCGCCAGCAGTGATGGGGGGTATAGTGGCTACACCTTC.

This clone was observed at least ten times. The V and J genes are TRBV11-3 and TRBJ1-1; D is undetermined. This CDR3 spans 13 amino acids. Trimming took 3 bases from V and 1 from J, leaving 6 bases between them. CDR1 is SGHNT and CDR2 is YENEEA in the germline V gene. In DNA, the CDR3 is TGTGCCAGCAGCTTGGGGTCGAACACTGAAGCTTTCTTT. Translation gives CASSLGSNTEAFF.

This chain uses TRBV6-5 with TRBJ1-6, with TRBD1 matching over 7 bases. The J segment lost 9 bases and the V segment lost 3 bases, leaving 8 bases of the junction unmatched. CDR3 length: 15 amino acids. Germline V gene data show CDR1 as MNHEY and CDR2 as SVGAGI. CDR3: CASSYNTGEFSPLHF. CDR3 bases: TGTGCCAGCAGTTATAACACAGGGGAGTTTTCACCCCTCCACTTT.

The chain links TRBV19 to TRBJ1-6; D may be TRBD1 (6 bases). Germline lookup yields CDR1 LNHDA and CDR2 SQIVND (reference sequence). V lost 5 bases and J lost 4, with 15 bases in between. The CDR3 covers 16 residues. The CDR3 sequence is CASSSDRPYYNSPLHF. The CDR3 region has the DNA TGTGCCAGTAGTTCTGACAGGCCCTATTATAATTCACCCCTCCACTTT.

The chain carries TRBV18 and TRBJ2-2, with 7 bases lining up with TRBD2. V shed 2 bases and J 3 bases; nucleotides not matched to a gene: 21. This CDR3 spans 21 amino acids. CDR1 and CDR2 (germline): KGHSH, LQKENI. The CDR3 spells CASSPAWVLAAHRGDTGELFF. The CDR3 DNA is TGTGCCAGCTCACCAGCCTGGGTCCTAGCGGCTCACAGAGGCGACACCGGGGAGCTGTTTTTT.

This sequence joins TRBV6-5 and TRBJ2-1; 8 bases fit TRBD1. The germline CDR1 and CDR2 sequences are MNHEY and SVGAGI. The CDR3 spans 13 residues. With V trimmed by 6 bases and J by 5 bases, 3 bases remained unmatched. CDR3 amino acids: CASSPDRDNEQFF. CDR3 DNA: TGTGCCAGCAGCCCGGACAGGGACAATGAGCAGTTCTTC.

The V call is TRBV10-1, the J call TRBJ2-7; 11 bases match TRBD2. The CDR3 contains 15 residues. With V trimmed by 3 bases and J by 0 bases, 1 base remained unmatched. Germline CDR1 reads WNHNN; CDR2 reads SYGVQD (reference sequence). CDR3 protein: CASSETSGSSYEQYF. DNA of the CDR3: TGCGCCAGCAGTGAAACTAGCGGGAGCTCCTACGAGCAGTACTTC.

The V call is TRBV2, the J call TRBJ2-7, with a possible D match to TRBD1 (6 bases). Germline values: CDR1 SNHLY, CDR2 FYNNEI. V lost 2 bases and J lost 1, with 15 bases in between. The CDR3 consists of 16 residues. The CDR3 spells CASSEMMDSASYEQYF. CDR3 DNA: TGTGCCAGCAGTGAAATGATGGACAGCGCGTCCTACGAGCAGTACTTC.

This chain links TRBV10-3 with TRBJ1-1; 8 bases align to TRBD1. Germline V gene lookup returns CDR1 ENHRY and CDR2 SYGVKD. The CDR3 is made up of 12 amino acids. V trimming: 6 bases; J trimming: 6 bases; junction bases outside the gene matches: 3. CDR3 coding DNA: TGTGCCATCAGCGGGACAGGACCTGAAGCTTTCTTT. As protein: CAISGTGPEAFF.

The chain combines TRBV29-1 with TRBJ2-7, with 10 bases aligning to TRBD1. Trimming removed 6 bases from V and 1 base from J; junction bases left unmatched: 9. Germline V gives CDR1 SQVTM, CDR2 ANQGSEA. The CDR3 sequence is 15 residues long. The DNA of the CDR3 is TGCAGCGTAAAGATTCCGGGACAGGGGTCCTACGAGCAGTACTTC. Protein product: CSVKIPGQGSYEQYF.

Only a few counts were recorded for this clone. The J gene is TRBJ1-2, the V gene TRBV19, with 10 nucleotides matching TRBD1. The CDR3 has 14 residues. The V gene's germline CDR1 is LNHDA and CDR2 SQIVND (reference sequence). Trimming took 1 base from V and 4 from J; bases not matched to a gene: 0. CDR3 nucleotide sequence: TGTGCCAGTAGTATAGGACAGGGGGCCTATGGCTACACCTTC. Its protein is CASSIGQGAYGYTF.

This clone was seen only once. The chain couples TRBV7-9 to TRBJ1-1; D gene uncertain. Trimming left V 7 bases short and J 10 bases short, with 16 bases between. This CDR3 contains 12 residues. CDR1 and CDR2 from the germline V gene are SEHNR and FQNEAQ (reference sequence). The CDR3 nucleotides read TGTGCCAGCATCGACGGTAGGAAGGGAGCTTTCTTT. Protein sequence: CASIDGRKGAFF.

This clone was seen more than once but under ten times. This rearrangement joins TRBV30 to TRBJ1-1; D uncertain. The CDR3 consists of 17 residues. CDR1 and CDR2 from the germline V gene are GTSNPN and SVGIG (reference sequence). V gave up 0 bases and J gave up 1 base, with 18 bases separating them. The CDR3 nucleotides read TGTGCCTGGAGTGTCGGACCATTTAGGAAAGGGAACACTGAAGCTTTCTTT. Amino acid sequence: CAWSVGPFRKGNTEAFF.

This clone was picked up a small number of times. In nucleotides, the CDR3 is TGTGCCAGTAGTAACAGGGGTGGGCTTGGCAATCAGCCCCAGCATTTT. This translates into CASSNRGGLGNQPQHF. The chain joins TRBV19 to TRBJ1-5, with 7 nucleotides matching TRBD1. Germline loops: CDR1 LNHDA, CDR2 SQIVND (reference sequence). The CDR3 runs 16 residues. Unmatched junction bases numbered 8, after V lost 4 bases and J lost 2 bases.

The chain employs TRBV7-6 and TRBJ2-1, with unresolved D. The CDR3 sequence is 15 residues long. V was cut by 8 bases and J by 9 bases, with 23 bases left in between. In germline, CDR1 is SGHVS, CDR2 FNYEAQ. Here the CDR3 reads CASSLPASSVSEQFF. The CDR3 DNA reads TGTGCCAGCTCACTCCCAGCGAGTAGTGTCAGTGAGCAGTTCTTC.

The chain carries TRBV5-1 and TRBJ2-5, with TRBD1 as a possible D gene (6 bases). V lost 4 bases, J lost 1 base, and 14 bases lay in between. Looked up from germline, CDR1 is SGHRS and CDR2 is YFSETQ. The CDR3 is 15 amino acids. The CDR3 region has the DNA TGCGCCAGCAGCCTAGGAAACAGGGTCCAAGAGACCCAGTACTTC. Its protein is CASSLGNRVQETQYF.

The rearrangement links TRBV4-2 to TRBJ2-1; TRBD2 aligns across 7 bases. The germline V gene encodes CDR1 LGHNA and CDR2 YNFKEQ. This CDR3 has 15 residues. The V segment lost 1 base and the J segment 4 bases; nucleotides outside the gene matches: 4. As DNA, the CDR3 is TGTGCCAGCAGCCAAGGGACTAGACTATACAATGAGCAGTTCTTC. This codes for CASSQGTRLYNEQFF.